Listed here are 8 T cell receptor beta chains from one sample, sequenced in a study of CD8 T cells in ankylosing spondylitis. TCRdb itself ran the 5' RACE reads through MiXCR, one entry per CDR3 protein. The sample lists some 120,000 distinct CDR3 sequences; roughly an eighth were seen once. The sequenced sample was blood, either unsorted or a sorted T cell fraction (not recorded which). These receptors all come from a female donor with ankylosing spondylitis or in good health (not recorded which).

The rearrangement uses TRBV4-1 and TRBJ2-7; D unclear. Germline assignment: CDR1 MGHRA and CDR2 YSYEKL. The germline V and J ends were trimmed by 0 bases and 3 bases, with 9 bases remaining between them. This CDR3 contains 14 residues. The CDR3 region is CASSQEDGYYEQYF. Written as DNA, the CDR3 is TGCGCCAGCAGCCAAGAGGACGGATACTACGAGCAGTACTTC.

This clonotype has a count of ten or more. This chain uses TRBV27 with TRBJ1-6; no clear D. The V and J ends lost 8 bases and 4 bases respectively, with 9 bases between them. CDR1 is MNHEY and CDR2 is SMNVEV in the germline V gene (reference sequence). The CDR3 has 13 residues. CDR3 DNA: TGTGCCAGCGGGAGGAGTTATAATTCACCCCTCCACTTT. Translating gives CASGRSYNSPLHF.

This clonotype appeared many times. In nucleotides, the CDR3 is TGCGCCAGCAGCATACGGACAGGCTTTGAAGCTTTCTTT. It encodes CASSIRTGFEAFF. This chain connects TRBV5-1 to TRBJ1-1, with 7 bases aligning to TRBD1. Germline CDR1 and CDR2: SGHRS and YFSETQ. V lost 4 bases and J lost 7; bases outside the gene matches: 7. This CDR3 region has 13 residues.

This clonotype was picked up many times. The rearrangement uses TRBV12-5 and TRBJ1-2; D perhaps matches TRBD1 (6 bases). The CDR3 length is 15 residues. V gave up 5 bases and J gave up 2 bases, with 15 bases separating them. Germline CDR1 and CDR2: LGHNT and FRNRAP. The CDR3 region has the DNA TGTGCTAGTGGTCTCCCCAGGGGTCGGAACTATGGCTACACCTTC. Its translation: CASGLPRGRNYGYTF. Complete variable domain (other parts from reference TRBV12-5 and TRBJ1-2): DARVTQTPRHKVTEMGQEVTMRCQPILGHNTVFWYRQTMMQGLELLAYFRNRAPLDDSGMPKDRFSAEMPDATLATLKIQPSEPRDSAVYFCASGLPRGRNYGYTFGSGTRLTVV.

This clonotype was seen many times. V usage is TRBV5-1 and J usage is TRBJ2-7; 8 positions match TRBD2. The CDR3 loop spans 14 amino acids. Unmatched junction bases numbered 7, after V lost 1 base and J lost 7 bases. Germline V gene data show CDR1 as SGHRS and CDR2 as YFSETQ. The CDR3 nucleotides read TGCGCCAGCAGCTTGACAGGCCTAGCGGGTGAGCAGTACTTC. Protein product: CASSLTGLAGEQYF.

This sequence joins TRBV6-5 and TRBJ2-2; TRBD1 or TRBD2 may be the D gene (5 bases each). The length of the CDR3 is 15 residues. In germline, CDR1 is MNHEY, CDR2 SVGAGI. V shed 6 bases and J shed 6 bases, with 17 bases lying between them. CDR3 DNA: TGTGCCAGCAGCTTCCTCTTAATGGGGGCCGGGGAGCTGTTTTTT. Amino acid sequence: CASSFLLMGAGELFF.

This clonotype was observed a few times. V is TRBV10-2 and J is TRBJ1-5; 9 bases map to TRBD1. Germline V gives CDR1 WSHSY, CDR2 SAAADI. V lost 6 bases, J lost 6 bases, and 6 bases stayed unmatched. The CDR3 totals 14 residues. The CDR3 sequence is CASSADRGRQPQHF. Written as DNA, the CDR3 is TGCGCCAGCAGCGCGGACAGGGGCCGTCAGCCCCAGCATTTT.

The rearrangement links TRBV2 to TRBJ1-5; 11 nucleotides line up with TRBD1. J lost 1 base, V lost 7 bases, and 3 bases had no gene match. The germline CDR1 and CDR2 sequences are SNHLY and FYNNEI. The CDR3 loop spans 15 amino acids. As DNA, the CDR3 is TGTGCCAGCAAGGGGGACAGGGGGAGCAATCAGCCCCAGCATTTT. Its translation: CASKGDRGSNQPQHF.